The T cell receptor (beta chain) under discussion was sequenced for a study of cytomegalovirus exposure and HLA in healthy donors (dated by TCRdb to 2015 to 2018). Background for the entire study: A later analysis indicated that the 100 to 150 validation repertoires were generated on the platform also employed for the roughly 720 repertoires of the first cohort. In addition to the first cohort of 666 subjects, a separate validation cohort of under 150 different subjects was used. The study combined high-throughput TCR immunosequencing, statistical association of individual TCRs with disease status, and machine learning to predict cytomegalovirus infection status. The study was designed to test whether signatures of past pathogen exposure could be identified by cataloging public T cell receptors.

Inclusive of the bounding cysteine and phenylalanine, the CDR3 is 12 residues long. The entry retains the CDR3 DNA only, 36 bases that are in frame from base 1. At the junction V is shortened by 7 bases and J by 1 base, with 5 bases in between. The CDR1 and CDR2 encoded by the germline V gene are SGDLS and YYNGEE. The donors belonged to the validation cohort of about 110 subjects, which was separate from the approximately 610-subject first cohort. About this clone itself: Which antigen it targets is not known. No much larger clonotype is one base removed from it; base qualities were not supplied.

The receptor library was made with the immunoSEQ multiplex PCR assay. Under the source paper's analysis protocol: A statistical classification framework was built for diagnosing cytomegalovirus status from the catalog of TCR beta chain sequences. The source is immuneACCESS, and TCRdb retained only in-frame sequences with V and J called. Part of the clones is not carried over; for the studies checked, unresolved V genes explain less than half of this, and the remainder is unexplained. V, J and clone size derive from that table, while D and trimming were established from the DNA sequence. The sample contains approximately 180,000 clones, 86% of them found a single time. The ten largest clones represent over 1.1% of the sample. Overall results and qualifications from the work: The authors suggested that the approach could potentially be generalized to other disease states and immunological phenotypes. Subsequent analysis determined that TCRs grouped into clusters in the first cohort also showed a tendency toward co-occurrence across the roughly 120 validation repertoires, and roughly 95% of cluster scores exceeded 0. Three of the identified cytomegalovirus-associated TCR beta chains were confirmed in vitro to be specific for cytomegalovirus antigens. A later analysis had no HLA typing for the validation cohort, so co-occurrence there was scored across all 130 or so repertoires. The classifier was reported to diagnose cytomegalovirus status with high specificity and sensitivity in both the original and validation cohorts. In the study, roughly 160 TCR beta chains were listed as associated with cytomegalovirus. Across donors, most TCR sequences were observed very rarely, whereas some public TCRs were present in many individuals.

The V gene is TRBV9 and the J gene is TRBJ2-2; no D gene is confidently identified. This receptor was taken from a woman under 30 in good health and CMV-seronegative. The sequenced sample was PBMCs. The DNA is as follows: TGTGCCAGCCAACTGAACACCGGGGAGCTGTTTTTT. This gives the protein CASQLNTGELFF.